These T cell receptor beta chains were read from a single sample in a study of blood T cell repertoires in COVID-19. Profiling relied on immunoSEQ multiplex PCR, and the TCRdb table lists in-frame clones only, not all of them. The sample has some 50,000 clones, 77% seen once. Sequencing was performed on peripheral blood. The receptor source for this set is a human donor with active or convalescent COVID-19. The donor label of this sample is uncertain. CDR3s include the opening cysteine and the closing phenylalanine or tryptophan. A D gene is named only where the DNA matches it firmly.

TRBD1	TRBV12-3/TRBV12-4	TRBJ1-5	CASRNAGTGLQHF
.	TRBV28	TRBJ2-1	CASRDSINEQFF
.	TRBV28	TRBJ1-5	CASSLSGFISPQHF
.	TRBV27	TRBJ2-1	CASSFLSGRVLESYNEQFF
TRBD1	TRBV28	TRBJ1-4	CASSFDRGLGKEKLFF
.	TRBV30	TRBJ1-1	CACPRAQPYTEAFF
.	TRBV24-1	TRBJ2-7	CASQGLWGEQYF
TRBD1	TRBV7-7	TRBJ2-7	CASSSPGQGIYEQYF
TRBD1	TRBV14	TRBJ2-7	CASSPWDRGSSYEQYF
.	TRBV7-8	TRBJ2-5	CASSPTTPGETQYF
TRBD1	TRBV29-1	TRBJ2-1	CSVLTGTGTSYNEQFF
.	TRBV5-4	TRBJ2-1	CASRSASDEQFF
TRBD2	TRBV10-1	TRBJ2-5	CASSKGLAGKETQYF
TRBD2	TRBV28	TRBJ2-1	CASSSRTSGRRDEQFF
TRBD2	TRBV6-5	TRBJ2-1	CASSLLTSGTYNEQFF
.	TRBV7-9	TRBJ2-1	CASSFRPGSPYYNEQFF
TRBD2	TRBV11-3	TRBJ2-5	CASSEGLAVLQETQYF
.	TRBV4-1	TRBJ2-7	CASSRASTALYEQYF
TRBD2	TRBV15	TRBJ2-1	CATSRVAAGGPQNEQFF
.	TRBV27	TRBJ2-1	CASSPTGGLPSPNEQFF
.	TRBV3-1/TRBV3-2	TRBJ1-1	CASSQNGMNTEAFF